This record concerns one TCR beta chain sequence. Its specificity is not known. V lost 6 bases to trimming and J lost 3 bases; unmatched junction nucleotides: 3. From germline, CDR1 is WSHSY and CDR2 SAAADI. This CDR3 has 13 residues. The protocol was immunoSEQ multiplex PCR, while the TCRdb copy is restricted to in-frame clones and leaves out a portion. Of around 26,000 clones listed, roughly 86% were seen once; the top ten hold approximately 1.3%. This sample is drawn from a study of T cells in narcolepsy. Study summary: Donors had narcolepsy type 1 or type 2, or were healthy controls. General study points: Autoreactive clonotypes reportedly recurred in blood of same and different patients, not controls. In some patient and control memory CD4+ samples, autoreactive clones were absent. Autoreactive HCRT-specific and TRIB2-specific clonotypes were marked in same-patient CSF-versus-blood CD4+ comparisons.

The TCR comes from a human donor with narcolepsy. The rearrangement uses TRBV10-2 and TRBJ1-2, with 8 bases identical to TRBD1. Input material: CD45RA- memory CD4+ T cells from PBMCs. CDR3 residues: CASSRGQDYGYTF. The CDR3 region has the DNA TGCGCCAGCAGCAGGGGGCAGGACTATGGCTACACCTTC.